This T cell receptor beta chain comes out of a study of cytomegalovirus exposure and HLA in healthy donors. General study results and limits: Researchers catalogued 160 or so TCR beta chains as cytomegalovirus-associated.

Remarks on this clone: What it binds is unknown.

Profiling relied on immunoSEQ multiplex PCR, and the TCRdb table lists in-frame clones only, not all of them. This sample has roughly 180,000 clones; about nine tenths occur once, and the top ten carry about 7.2%. The CDR3 runs 13 residues. Germline V lookup: CDR1 SGHRS, CDR2 YFSETQ. V lost 6 bases to trimming and J lost 0 bases, with 7 bases between them. The receptor was isolated from a man younger than 40 in good health and CMV-seropositive. Sequenced input: PBMCs. The chain couples TRBV5-1 to TRBJ2-1; D is ambiguous. The CDR3 sequence: CASTMGSYNEQFF. CDR3 DNA sequence: TGCGCCAGCACAATGGGCTCCTACAATGAGCAGTTCTTC.